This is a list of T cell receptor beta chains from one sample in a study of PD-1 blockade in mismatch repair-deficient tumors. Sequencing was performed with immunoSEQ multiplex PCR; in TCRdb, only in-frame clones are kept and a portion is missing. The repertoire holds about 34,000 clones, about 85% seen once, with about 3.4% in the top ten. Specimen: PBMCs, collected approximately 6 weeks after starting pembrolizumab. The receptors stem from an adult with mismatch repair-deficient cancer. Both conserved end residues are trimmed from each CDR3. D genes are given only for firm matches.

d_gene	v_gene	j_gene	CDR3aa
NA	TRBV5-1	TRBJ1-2	ASSLRDKLSTNYGYT
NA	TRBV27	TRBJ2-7	ASSFRRPGYEQY
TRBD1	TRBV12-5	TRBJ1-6	ASGLVTGGNSPLH
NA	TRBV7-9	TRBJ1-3	ASSLSKDSGNTIY
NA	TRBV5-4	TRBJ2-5	ASSIQLQETQY
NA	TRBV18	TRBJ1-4	ASSRAGPTNEKLF
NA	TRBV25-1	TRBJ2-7	ASSGSPAEPSYEQY
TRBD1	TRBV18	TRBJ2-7	ASSPGTGRYEQY
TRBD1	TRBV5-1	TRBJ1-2	ASSQGQNYGYT
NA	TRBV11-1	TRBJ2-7	ASSLGGSSYEQY
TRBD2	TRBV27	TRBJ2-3	ASSLWSGGVTDTQY
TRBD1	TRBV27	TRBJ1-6	ASSLGGTGNSPLH
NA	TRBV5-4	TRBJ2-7	ASSIGGRGSYEQY
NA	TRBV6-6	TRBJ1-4	AIEQGANEKLF
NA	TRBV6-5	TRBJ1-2	ASSYDRSYGYT
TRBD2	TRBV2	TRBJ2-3	ASTRTSGSGGTQY
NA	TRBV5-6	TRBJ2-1	ASSLGRLYPNEQF
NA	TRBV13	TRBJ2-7	ASSRAGRSYEQY
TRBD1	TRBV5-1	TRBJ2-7	ASSLVPGQNYEQY
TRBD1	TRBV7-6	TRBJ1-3	ASSSEQGAIGNTIY
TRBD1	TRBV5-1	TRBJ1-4	ASSPSQGGSEKLF
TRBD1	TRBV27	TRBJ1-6	ASSYSGQGVSPLH
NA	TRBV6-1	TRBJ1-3	ASSEESRRSGNTIY
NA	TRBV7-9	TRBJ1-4	ASSFFGMANEKLF
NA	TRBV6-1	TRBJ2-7	ASRDTSYEQY
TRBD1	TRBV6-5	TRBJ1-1	ASFRGQRGTEAF
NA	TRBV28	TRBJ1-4	ASSIGTLGEKLF
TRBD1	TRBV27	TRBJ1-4	ASSYGTGVGEKLF
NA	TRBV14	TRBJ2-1	ASSRDLSSYNEQF
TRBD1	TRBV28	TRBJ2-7	ASSSGTGVHEQY
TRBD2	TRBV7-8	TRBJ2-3	ASSEGAGAGDTQY
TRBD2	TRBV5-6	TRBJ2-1	ASSPTGTSGEEQF
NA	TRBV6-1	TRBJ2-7	ASSATTRSDEQY
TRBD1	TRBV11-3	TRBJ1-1	ASSLGGLLPGQPNTEAF
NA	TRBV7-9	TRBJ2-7	ASSLQGYSYEQY
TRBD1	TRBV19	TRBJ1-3	ASSNPGQGPGNTIY
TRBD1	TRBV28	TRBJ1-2	ASSLGQGLDYT
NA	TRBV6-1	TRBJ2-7	ASSGGGPSYEQY
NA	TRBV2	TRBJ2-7	ASSKGQSVDEQY
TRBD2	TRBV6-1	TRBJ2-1	ASSKAGGPFDEQF
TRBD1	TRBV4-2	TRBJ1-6	ASSQSGQGNSPLH
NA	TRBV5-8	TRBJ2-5	ASSSRGLLQETQY
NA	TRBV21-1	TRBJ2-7	ASSKGQGASEQY
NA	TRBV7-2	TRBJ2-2	ASSLNGGLGLWTGELF